The next 9 T cell receptor beta chains were all read from a single sample in a study of beta chain features in type 1 diabetes. The entirety of the isolated RNA underwent reverse transcription, so expressed TCRB transcripts were sequenced. The table came from immunoSEQ multiplex PCR; TCRdb's copy has only in-frame clones and leaves some out. The sample consists of 350,000 to 450,000 clones, roughly 13% of them appearing once. Sequencing was performed on naive CD4+ T cells from blood. These receptors came from a man in his thirties or forties in good health.

This rearrangement joins TRBV6-1 to TRBJ2-7; D is unresolved. The germline CDR1 and CDR2 sequences are MNHNS and SASEGT. This CDR3 has 15 residues. V was pared by 0 bases and J by 0 bases, with 9 bases between. The CDR3 nucleotides read TGTGCCAGCAGTGAAGCGCTAAGGATCTCCTACGAGCAGTACGTC. Translation: CASSEALRISYEQYV.

The sample holds a few counts of this clone. The gene calls are TRBV20-1 and TRBJ1-2, with a weak D call TRBD1 (5 bases). Germline values: CDR1 DFQATT, CDR2 SNEGSKA (reference sequence). There are 11 residues in the CDR3. With 3 bases removed from V and 3 bases from J, the gap between germline ends came to 5 bases. CDR3 sequence: CSARTDYGYTF. CDR3 in DNA: TGCAGTGCTAGGACAGACTATGGCTACACCTTC.

This clone was detected only a few times. V is TRBV27 and J is TRBJ1-2; possibly TRBD1 for D (5 bases). CDR1 is MNHEY, CDR2 SMNVEV, per germline (reference sequence). The CDR3 is made up of 13 amino acids. V lost 5 bases to trimming and J lost 7 bases, with 14 bases between them. This CDR3 is CASSLDTFGGYTF. CDR3 DNA: TGTGCCAGCAGTCTGGACACCTTCGGTGGCTACACCTTC.

This clone was recorded a few times. This rearrangement joins TRBV5-6 to TRBJ1-5; TRBD1 matches at 8 bases. The CDR3 has 17 amino acids. CDR1 SGHDT and CDR2 YYEEEE come from the germline V gene. V was clipped by 2 bases and J by 5 bases; unmatched bases: 12. The chain's CDR3 is CASSFFVHRGSDQPQHF. The CDR3 DNA sequence: TGTGCCAGCAGCTTTTTTGTGCACAGGGGGAGCGATCAGCCCCAGCATTTT.

The chain links TRBV30 to TRBJ2-5; D assignment may be TRBD1 or TRBD2 (5 bases each). CDR1 is GTSNPN, CDR2 SVGIG, per germline (reference sequence). Deletions cut 3 bases from V and 5 bases from J, with 22 bases between. The length of the CDR3 is 16 residues. The CDR3: CAWRPRVGHSRETQYF. DNA of the CDR3: TGTGCCTGGAGACCGAGGGTCGGACACTCGAGGGAGACCCAGTACTTC.

This clone has a handful of counts. The gene calls are TRBV20-1 and TRBJ2-3, with D tentatively TRBD1 (5 bases). V was clipped by 5 bases and J by 5 bases, with 8 bases between them. The CDR3 loop spans 11 amino acids. Germline V gene sequence: CDR1 DFQATT, CDR2 SNEGSKA (reference sequence). Here the CDR3 DNA reads TGCAGTGCTGTTAGGGGAGATACGCAGTATTTT. Translating it yields CSAVRGDTQYF.

This chain uses TRBV5-4 with TRBJ2-1; 14 positions agree with TRBD2. The germline V gene encodes CDR1 SGHNT and CDR2 YYREEE (reference sequence). With V trimmed by 4 bases and J by 1 base, 7 bases remained unmatched. The CDR3 totals 18 residues. The CDR3 DNA sequence: TGTGCCAGCAGCGGCGGGACTAGCGGGAGAGGGTCCTACAATGAGCAGTTCTTC. It translates to CASSGGTSGRGSYNEQFF.

The chain uses TRBV18 and TRBJ1-1, with D maybe TRBD1 (6 bases). Between the trimmed V and J ends, which lost 7 bases and 3 bases, there was a span of 24 bases. CDR1 KGHSH and CDR2 LQKENI come from the germline V gene. This CDR3 has 17 residues. Here the CDR3 DNA reads TGTGCCAGCTATAACCAGGTGCTAAACAGGGTCCACACTGAAGCTTTCTTT. Translating gives CASYNQVLNRVHTEAFF.

The chain links TRBV5-4 to TRBJ2-2; no reliable D call. Germline CDR1 SGHNT, CDR2 YYREEE (reference sequence). V shed 6 bases and J shed 0 bases, with 6 bases lying between them. This CDR3 contains 13 residues. The CDR3, as DNA: TGTGCCAGCAAACAGTCGAACACCGGGGAGCTGTTTTTT. Its protein product is CASKQSNTGELFF.